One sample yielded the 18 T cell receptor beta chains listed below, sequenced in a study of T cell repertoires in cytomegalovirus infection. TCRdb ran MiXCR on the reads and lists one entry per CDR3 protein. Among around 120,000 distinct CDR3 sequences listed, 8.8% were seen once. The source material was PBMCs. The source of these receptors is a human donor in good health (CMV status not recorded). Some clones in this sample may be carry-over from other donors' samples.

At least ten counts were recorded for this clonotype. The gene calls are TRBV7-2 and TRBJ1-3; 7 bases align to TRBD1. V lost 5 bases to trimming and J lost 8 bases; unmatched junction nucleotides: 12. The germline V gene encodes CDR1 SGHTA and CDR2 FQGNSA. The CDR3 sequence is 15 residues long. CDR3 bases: TGTGCCAGCAGCCCTTTTACAGGGGAGGTACACACCATATATTTT. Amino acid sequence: CASSPFTGEVHTIYF.

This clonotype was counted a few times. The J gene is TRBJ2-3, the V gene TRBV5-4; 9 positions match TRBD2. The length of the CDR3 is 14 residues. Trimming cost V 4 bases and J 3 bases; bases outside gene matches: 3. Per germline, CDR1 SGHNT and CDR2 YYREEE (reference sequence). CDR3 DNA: TGTGCCAGCAGCGTTAGCGGGGGTACAGATACGCAGTATTTT. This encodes CASSVSGGTDTQYF.

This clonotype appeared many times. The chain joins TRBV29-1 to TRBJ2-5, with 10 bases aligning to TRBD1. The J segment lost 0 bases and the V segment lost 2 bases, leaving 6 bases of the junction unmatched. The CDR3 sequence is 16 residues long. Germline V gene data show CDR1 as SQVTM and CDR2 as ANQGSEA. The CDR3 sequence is CSVEPRDRGHQETQYF. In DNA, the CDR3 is TGCAGCGTTGAACCAAGGGACAGGGGTCACCAAGAGACCCAGTACTTC.

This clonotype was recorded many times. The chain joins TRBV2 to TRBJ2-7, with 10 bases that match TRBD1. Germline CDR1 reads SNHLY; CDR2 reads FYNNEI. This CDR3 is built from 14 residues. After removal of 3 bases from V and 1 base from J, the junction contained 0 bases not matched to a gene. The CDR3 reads CASSEGQGSYEQYF. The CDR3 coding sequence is TGTGCCAGCAGTGAGGGACAGGGGTCCTACGAGCAGTACTTC. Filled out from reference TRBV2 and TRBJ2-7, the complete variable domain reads EPEVTQTPSHQVTQMGQEVILRCVPISNHLYFYWYRQILGQKVEFLVSFYNNEISEKSEIFDDQFSVERPDGSNFTLKIRSTKLEDSAMYFCASSEGQGSYEQYFGPGTRLTVT.

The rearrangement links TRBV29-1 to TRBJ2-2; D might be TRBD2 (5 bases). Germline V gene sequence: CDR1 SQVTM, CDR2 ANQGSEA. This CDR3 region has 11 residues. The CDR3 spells CGRAGAGELFF. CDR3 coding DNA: TGCGGTAGGGCGGGCGCCGGGGAGCTGTTTTTT.

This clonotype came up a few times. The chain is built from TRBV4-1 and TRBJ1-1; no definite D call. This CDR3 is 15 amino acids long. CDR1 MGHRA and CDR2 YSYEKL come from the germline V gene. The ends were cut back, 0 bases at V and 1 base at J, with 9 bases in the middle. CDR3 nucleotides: TGCGCCAGCAGCCAAGATCCTCGGGCGAACACTGAAGCTTTCTTT. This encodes CASSQDPRANTEAFF.

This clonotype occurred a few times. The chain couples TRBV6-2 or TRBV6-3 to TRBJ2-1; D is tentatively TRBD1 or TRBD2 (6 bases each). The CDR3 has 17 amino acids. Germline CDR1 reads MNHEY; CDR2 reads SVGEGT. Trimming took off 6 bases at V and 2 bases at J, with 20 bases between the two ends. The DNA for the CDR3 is TGTGCCAGCAGACAACCCCGGAGAGGGGGGACCTACAATGAGCAGTTCTTC. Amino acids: CASRQPRRGGTYNEQFF.

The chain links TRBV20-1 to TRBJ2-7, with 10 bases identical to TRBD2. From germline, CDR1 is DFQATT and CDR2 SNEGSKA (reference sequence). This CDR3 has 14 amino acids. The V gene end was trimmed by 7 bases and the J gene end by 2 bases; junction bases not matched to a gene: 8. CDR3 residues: CSVESGLATYEQYF. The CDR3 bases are TGCAGTGTCGAGTCGGGACTAGCGACCTACGAGCAGTACTTC.

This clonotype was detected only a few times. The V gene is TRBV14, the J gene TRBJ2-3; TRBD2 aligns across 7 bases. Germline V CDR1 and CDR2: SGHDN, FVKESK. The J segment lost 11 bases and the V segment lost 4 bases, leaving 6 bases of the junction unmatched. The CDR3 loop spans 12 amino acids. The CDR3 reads CASSRGLVEQYF. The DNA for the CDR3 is TGTGCCAGCAGCCGAGGACTAGTAGAGCAGTATTTT.

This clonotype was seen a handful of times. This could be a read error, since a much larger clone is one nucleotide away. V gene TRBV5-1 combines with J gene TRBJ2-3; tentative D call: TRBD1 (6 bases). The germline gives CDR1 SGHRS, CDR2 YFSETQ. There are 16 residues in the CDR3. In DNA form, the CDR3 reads TGCGCCAGCAGCTCTGGACAGAATCTAGGCACAGATGCGCAGTATTTT. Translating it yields CASSSGQNLGTDAQYF.

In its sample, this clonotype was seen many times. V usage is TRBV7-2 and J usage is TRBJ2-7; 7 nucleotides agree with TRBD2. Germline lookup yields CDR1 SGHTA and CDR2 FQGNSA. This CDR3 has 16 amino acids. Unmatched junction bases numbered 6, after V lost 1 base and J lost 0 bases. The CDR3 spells CASSLDGGGSSYEQYF. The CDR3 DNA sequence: TGTGCCAGCAGCTTAGATGGCGGGGGTTCCTCCTACGAGCAGTACTTC.

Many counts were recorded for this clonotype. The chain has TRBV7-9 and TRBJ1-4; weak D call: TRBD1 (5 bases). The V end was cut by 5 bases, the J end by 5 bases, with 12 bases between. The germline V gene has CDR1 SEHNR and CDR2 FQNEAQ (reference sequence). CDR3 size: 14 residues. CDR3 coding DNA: TGTGCCAGCAGCATCGGGACCGACAATGAAAAACTGTTTTTT. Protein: CASSIGTDNEKLFF.

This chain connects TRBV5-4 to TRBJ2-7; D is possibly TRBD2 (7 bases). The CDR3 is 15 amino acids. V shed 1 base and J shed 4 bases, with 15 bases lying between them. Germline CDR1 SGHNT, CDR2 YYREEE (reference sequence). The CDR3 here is CASSLMIGGLYEQYF. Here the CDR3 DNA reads TGTGCCAGCAGCTTGATGATCGGGGGGCTATACGAGCAGTACTTC.

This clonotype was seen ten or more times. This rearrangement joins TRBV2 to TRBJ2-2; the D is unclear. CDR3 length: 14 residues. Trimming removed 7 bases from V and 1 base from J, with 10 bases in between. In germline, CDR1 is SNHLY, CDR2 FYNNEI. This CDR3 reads CASMSQMNTGELFF. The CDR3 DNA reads TGTGCCAGCATGTCACAGATGAACACCGGGGAGCTGTTTTTT.

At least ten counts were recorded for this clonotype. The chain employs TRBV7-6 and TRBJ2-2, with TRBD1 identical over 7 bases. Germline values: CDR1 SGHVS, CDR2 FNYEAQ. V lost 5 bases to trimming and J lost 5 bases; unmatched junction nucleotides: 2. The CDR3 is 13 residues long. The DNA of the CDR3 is TGTGCCAGCAGCCCGGGACAGACCGGGGAGCTGTTTTTT. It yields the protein CASSPGQTGELFF.

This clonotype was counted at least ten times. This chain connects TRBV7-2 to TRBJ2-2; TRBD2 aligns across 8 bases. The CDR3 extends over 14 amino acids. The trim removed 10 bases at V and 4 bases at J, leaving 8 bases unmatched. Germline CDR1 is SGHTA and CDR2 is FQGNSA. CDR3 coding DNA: TGTGCCACACTCGGGGGGGGTGTCACCGGGGAGCTGTTTTTT. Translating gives CATLGGGVTGELFF. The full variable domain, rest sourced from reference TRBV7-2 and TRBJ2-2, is GAGVSQSPSNKVTEKGKDVELRCDPISGHTALYWYRQSLGQGLEFLIYFQGNSAPDKSGLPSDRFSAERTGGSVSTLTIQRTQQEDSAVYLCATLGGGVTGELFFGEGSRLTVL.

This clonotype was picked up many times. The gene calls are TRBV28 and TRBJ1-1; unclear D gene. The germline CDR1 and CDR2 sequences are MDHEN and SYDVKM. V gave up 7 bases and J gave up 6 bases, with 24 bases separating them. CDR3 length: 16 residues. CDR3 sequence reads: CASNPQGEGRRAEAFF. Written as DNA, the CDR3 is TGTGCCAGCAACCCCCAAGGCGAAGGCCGAAGGGCTGAAGCTTTCTTT.

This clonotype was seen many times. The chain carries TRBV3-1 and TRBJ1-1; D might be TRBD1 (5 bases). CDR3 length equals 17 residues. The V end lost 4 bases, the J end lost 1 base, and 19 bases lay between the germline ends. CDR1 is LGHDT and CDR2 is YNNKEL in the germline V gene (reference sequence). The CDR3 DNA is TGTGCCAGCAGCCCCCTTGGGGGAGGGCTCACGAACACTGAAGCTTTCTTT. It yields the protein CASSPLGGGLTNTEAFF.